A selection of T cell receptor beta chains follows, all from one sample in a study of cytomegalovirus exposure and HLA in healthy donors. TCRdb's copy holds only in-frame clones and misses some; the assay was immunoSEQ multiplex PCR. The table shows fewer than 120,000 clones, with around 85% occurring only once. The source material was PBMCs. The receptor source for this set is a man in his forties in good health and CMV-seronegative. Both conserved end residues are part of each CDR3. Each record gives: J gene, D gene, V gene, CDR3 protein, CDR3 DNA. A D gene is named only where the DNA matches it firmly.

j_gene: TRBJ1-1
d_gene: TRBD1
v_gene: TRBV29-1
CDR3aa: CSAGTGTVGSLGFF
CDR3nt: TGCAGCGCCGGGACCGGGACAGTGGGCAGTTTAGGTTTCTTT

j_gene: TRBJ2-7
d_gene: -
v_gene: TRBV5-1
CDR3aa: CASSLEPYEQYF
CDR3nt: TGCGCCAGCAGCTTGGAGCCCTACGAGCAGTACTTC

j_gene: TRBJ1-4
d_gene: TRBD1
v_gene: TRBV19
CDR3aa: CASTPGDRGQLFF
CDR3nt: TGTGCCAGTACGCCAGGGGACAGGGGCCAACTGTTTTTT

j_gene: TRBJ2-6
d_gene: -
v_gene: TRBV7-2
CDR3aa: CASRRDSGANVLTF
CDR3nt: TGTGCCAGTAGACGGGACTCTGGGGCCAACGTCCTGACTTTC

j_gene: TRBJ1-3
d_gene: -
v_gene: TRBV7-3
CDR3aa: CASSFRRDCKPGNTIYF
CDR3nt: TGTGCCAGCAGCTTCCGACGGGACTGTAAACCTGGAAACACCATATATTTT

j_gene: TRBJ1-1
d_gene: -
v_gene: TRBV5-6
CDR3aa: CASSLGARTNTEAFF
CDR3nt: TGTGCCAGCAGCTTAGGGGCACGGACGAACACTGAAGCTTTCTTT

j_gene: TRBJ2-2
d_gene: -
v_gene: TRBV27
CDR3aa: CASSLTGANTGELFF
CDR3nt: TGTGCCAGCAGTTTAACTGGTGCCAACACCGGGGAGCTGTTTTTT

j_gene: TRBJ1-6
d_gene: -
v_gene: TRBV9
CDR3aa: CASSGQAGGISPLHF
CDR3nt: TGTGCCAGCAGCGGTCAGGCCGGGGGTATCTCACCCCTCCACTTT

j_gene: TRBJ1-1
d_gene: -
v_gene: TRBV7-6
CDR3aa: CASSLVLSALNTEAFF
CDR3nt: TGTGCCAGCAGCTTAGTTTTGTCAGCGTTGAACACTGAAGCTTTCTTT

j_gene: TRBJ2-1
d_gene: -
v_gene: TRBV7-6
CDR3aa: CASSLDRTKQFF
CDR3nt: TGTGCCAGCAGCTTAGACAGGACTAAGCAGTTCTTC

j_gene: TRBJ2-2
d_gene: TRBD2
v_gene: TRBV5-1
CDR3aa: CASSLGLAGNTGELFF
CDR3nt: TGCGCCAGCAGCCTGGGACTAGCGGGAAACACCGGGGAGCTGTTTTTT

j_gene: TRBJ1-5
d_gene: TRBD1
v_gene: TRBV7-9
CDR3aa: CASSFTDRGQPQHF
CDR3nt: TGTGCCAGCAGCTTTACGGACAGGGGTCAGCCCCAGCATTTT

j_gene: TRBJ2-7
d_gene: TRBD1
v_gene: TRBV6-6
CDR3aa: CASSYRPGQGANEQYF
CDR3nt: TGTGCCAGCAGTTACAGACCGGGACAGGGGGCCAACGAGCAGTACTTC

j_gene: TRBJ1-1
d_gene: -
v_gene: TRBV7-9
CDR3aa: CASSRQGTEAFF
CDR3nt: TGTGCCAGCAGCCGGCAGGGCACTGAAGCTTTCTTT

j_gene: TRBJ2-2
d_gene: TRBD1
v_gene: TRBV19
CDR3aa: CASRPGGNTGELFF
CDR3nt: TGTGCCAGTAGACCAGGGGGCAATACCGGGGAGCTGTTTTTT

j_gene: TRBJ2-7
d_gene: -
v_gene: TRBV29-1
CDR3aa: CSVLEGGVYEQYF
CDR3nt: TGCAGCGTTCTCGAGGGGGGGGTCTACGAGCAGTACTTC

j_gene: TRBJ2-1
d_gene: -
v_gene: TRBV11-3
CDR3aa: CASSLDSGNRADEQFF
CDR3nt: TGTGCCAGCAGCTTAGATTCGGGGAATCGTGCAGATGAGCAGTTCTTC

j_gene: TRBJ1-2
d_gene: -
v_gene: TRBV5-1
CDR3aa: CASSRESGGGYTF
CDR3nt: TGCGCCAGCAGCCGGGAGAGCGGAGGAGGCTACACCTTC

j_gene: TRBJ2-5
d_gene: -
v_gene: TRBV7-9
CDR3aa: CASSSPLTAQYF
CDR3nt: TGTGCCAGCAGCTCCCCGTTAACGGCCCAGTACTTC

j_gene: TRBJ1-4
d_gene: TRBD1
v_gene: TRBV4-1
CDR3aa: CASSHPGTVNEKLFF
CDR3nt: TGCGCCAGCAGCCATCCCGGGACAGTTAATGAAAAACTGTTTTTT